The 6 T cell receptor beta chains in this list originate from one sample, sequenced in a study of blood T cell repertoires in COVID-19. Clones were read by immunoSEQ multiplex PCR, and TCRdb kept only the in-frame ones, dropping some. The sample contains roughly 200,000 clones, roughly four fifths of which appear only once. The sample taken for sequencing was peripheral blood. Receptors originate from a woman aged 40 to 50 with COVID-19, enrolled during active disease.

On this clone: Distinct nucleotide sequences in the sample also encode this CDR3. The chain links TRBV19 to TRBJ1-2; 8 nucleotides line up with TRBD1. The length of the CDR3 is 14 residues. Unmatched junction bases numbered 5, after V lost 4 bases and J lost 4 bases. The germline CDR1 and CDR2 sequences are LNHDA and SQIVND (reference sequence). The DNA of the CDR3 is TGTGCCAGTAGTAGCCGAGGACAGGGCTATGGCTACACCTTC. Its translation is CASSSRGQGYGYTF.

The V gene is TRBV3-1 (or the pseudogene TRBV3-2), the J gene TRBJ2-5; TRBD1 agrees at 8 bases. V lost 2 bases to trimming and J lost 7 bases; unmatched junction nucleotides: 9. The CDR3 loop spans 15 amino acids. Germline lookup yields CDR1 LGHDT and CDR2 YNNKEL (reference sequence). Here the CDR3 DNA reads TGTGCCAGCAGCCAACTGAAAACACAGGGGGGGACCCAGTACTTC. It encodes CASSQLKTQGGTQYF.

The rearrangement uses TRBV6-2 or TRBV6-3 and TRBJ2-5, with 9 nucleotides matching TRBD2. The CDR3 is 14 residues long. Germline V CDR1 and CDR2: MNHEY, SVGEGT. V was pared by 5 bases and J by 5 bases, with 6 bases of the junction left unmatched. In nucleotides, the CDR3 is TGTGCCAGCAGTCTGCGGGAGGGCCCGGAGACCCAGTACTTC. It translates to CASSLREGPETQYF.

This chain uses TRBV12-3 or TRBV12-4 with TRBJ2-5; a possible D gene is TRBD2 (6 bases). This CDR3 spans 13 amino acids. V lost 4 bases, J lost 5 bases, and 11 bases lay in between. CDR3: CASSWGEAETQYF. CDR3 DNA: TGTGCCAGCAGTTGGGGGGAGGCCGAGACCCAGTACTTC.

This clone showed up just once. The rearrangement uses TRBV2 and TRBJ1-2; D remains ambiguous. Trimming removed 4 bases from V and 2 bases from J, with 11 bases in between. The CDR3 sequence is 14 residues long. Germline CDR1 is SNHLY and CDR2 is FYNNEI. CDR3 nucleotide sequence: TGTGCCAGCAGTGTGCGAACGGGGAACTATGGCTACACCTTC. Translation: CASSVRTGNYGYTF.

This clone was detected only once. The chain links TRBV9 to TRBJ2-2, with no clear D. There are 14 residues in the CDR3. Germline CDR1 SGDLS, CDR2 YYNGEE. V lost 4 bases to trimming and J lost 6 bases, with 13 bases between them. The CDR3 here is CASSHLEVAGELFF. The CDR3 bases are TGTGCCAGCAGCCACCTAGAGGTAGCCGGGGAGCTGTTTTTT.